This T cell receptor beta chain was captured in a study of T cell changes during pregnancy in multiple sclerosis. TCRdb's copy holds only in-frame clones and misses some; the assay was immunoSEQ multiplex PCR. Among about 36,000 clones listed, 88% were seen once. Trimming took 0 bases from V and 6 from J; bases not matched to a gene: 9. CDR1 is SGDLS and CDR2 is YYNGEE in the germline V gene. CDR3 length: 16 residues. Sequenced here: CD4+ T cells from peripheral blood mononuclear cells, sampled in the first trimester of pregnancy. The rearrangement links TRBV9 to TRBJ2-3; TRBD2 aligns across 8 bases. This TCR came from a female donor with multiple sclerosis, enrolled in a pregnancy study. As DNA, the CDR3 is TGTGCCAGCAGCGTAGCTCTGAGCGGGGGCCCGGATACGCAGTATTTT. Translating gives CASSVALSGGPDTQYF.